This paragraph covers one T cell receptor beta chain sequence. Trimming took 5 bases from V and 0 from J, leaving 7 bases between them. From germline, CDR1 is SGHVS and CDR2 FNYEAQ. The CDR3 extends over 13 amino acids. The data belong to a study of pediatric ulcerative colitis. This table comes from immunoSEQ multiplex PCR, and its TCRdb copy is limited to in-frame clones, with some not included. Among 44,000 or so clones listed, 78% were seen once. Rectal tissue came from one to two pinch biopsies taken at colonoscopy. The chain uses TRBV7-6 and TRBJ1-1; D might be TRBD1 (5 bases). The sequence came from a girl aged 10-17 years with moderate ulcerative colitis. Sequenced: gut tissue. In DNA form, the CDR3 reads TGTGCCAGCAGCACCAGGGTGAACACTGAAGCTTTCTTT. Translating gives CASSTRVNTEAFF.